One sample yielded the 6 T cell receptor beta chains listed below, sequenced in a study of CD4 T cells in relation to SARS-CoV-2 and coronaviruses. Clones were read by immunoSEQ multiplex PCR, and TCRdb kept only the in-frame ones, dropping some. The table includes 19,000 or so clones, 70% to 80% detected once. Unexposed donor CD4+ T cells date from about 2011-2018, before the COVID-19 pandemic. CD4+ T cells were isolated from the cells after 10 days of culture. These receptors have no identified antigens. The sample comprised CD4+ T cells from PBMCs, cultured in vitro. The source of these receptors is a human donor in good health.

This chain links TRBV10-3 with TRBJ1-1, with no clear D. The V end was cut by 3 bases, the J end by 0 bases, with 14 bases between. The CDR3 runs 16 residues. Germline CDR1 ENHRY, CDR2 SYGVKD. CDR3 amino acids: CAISDPVGEMNTEAFF. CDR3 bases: TGTGCCATCAGTGACCCGGTCGGGGAAATGAACACTGAAGCTTTCTTT.

The CDR3 DNA is TGTGCCAGCAGCTCAGACAGGGGGAATTATGGCTACACCTTC. Encoded protein: CASSSDRGNYGYTF. This chain uses TRBV5-6 with TRBJ1-2, with 9 bases aligning to TRBD1. With V trimmed by 3 bases and J by 5 bases, 5 bases remained unmatched. Germline CDR1 reads SGHDT; CDR2 reads YYEEEE. The CDR3 runs 14 residues.

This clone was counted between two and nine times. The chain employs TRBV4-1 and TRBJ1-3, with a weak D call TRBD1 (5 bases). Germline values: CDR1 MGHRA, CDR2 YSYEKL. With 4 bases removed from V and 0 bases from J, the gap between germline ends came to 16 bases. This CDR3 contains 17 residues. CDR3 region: CASSLVGEGISGNTIYF. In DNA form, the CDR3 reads TGCGCCAGCAGCCTCGTGGGAGAGGGGATCTCTGGAAACACCATATATTTT.

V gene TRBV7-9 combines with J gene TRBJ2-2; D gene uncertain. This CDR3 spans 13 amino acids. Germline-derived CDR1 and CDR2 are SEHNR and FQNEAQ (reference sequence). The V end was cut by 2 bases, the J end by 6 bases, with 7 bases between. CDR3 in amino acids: CASSLLGSGELFF. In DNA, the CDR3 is TGTGCCAGCAGCTTATTGGGATCCGGGGAGCTGTTTTTT. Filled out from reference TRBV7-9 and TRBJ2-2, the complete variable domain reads DTGVSQNPRHKITKRGQNVTFRCDPISEHNRLYWYRQTLGQGPEFLTYFQNEAQLEKSRLLSDRFSAERPKGSFSTLEIQRTEQGDSAMYLCASSLLGSGELFFGEGSRLTVL.

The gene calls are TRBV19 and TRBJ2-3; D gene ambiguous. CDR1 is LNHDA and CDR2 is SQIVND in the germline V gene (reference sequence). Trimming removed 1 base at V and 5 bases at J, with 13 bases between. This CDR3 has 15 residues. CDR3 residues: CASSIGERSGDTQYF. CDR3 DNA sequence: TGTGCCAGTAGTATAGGGGAACGCTCGGGAGATACGCAGTATTTT. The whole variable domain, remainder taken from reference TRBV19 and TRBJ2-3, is DGGITQSPKYLFRKEGQNVTLSCEQNLNHDAMYWYRQDPGQGLRLIYYSQIVNDFQKGDIAEGYSVSREKKESFPLTVTSAQKNPTAFYLCASSIGERSGDTQYFGPGTRLTVL.

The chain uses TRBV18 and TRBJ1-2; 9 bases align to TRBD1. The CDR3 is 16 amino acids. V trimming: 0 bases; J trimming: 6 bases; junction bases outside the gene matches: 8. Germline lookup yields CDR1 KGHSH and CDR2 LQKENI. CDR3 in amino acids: CASSPPGTGKENGYTF. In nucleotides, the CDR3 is TGTGCCAGCTCACCACCAGGGACAGGGAAGGAGAATGGCTACACCTTC.